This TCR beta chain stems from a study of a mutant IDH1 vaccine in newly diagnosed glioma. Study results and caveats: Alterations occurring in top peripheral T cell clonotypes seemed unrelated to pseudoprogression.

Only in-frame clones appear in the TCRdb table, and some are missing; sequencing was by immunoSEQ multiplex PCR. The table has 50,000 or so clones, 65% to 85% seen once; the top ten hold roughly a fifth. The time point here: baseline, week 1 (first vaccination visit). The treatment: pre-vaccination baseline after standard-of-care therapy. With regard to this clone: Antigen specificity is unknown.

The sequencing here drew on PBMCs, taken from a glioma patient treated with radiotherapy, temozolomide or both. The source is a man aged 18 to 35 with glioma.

The CDR3 nucleotides read TGTGCCAGTAGTATAGTTATAAGAGGCAATCAGCCCCAGCATTTT. The encoded protein is CASSIVIRGNQPQHF. The rearrangement uses TRBV19 and TRBJ1-5; D not certain. The CDR3 has 15 residues. CDR1 and CDR2 from the germline V gene are LNHDA and SQIVND (reference sequence). Trimming stripped 1 base from V and 2 bases from J, with 9 bases between.